The subject of this entry is one TCR beta chain. Germline CDR1 SEHNR, CDR2 FQNEAQ (reference sequence). The germline V and J ends were trimmed by 1 base and 4 bases, with 16 bases remaining between them. The CDR3 extends over 16 amino acids. The table came from immunoSEQ multiplex PCR; TCRdb's copy has only in-frame clones and leaves some out. Among over 110,000 clones listed, 80% to 90% were seen once. This entry belongs to a study of blood T cell repertoires in COVID-19. Whole-study context: Researchers got acute and convalescent COVID-19 samples from the United States, Italy and Spain. Sources were T cells, B-cell-depleted T cells, or PBMCs; the material itself was cDNA or gDNA.

The receptor's source is a man aged 55 to 70 with active or convalescent COVID-19. The chain couples TRBV7-9 to TRBJ1-2, with D tentatively TRBD1 (6 bases). The sample comprised peripheral blood. The CDR3 reads CASSLGGQGNFYGYTF. DNA for the CDR3: TGTGCCAGCAGCTTAGGGGGGCAGGGTAATTTCTATGGCTACACCTTC.